This entry lists 25 T cell receptor beta chains sequenced from one sample in a study of control samples from healthy donors and cancer patients. Using immunoSEQ multiplex PCR, the repertoire was profiled, and TCRdb retains in-frame clones only, with some absent. There are some 140,000 clones in the sample; over 85% occur only once, and about 10% lies in the top ten. Source material: blood. These receptors were taken from a man aged 25-45 years in good health.

V usage is TRBV2 and J usage is TRBJ2-7; D is uncertain. The germline CDR1 and CDR2 sequences are SNHLY and FYNNEI. This CDR3 comprises 11 residues. V was cut by 6 bases and J by 4 bases, with 7 bases left in between. This CDR3 reads CASSVRYEQYF. The DNA of the CDR3 is TGTGCCAGCAGCGTCAGATACGAGCAGTACTTC.

The CDR3 sequence is CASSLMGDQETQYF. The CDR3 DNA reads as TGCGCCAGCAGCTTGATGGGGGACCAAGAGACCCAGTACTTC. The V gene is TRBV5-1, the J gene TRBJ2-5; tentatively, D is TRBD1 or TRBD2 (5 bases each). Germline CDR1 is SGHRS and CDR2 is YFSETQ. CDR3 length: 14 residues. The V end lost 1 base, the J end lost 0 bases, and 7 bases lay between the germline ends.

This chain connects TRBV28 to TRBJ2-7; the D gene is possibly TRBD1 (6 bases). Looked up from germline, CDR1 is MDHEN and CDR2 is SYDVKM. The CDR3 totals 14 residues. V lost 8 bases, J lost 3 bases, and 17 bases lay in between. The CDR3 nucleotides are TGTGCCAGCCTGGAACAGGGATACAACTACGAGCAGTACTTC. As protein: CASLEQGYNYEQYF.

V gene TRBV6-5 combines with J gene TRBJ2-1; 11 nucleotides agree with TRBD1. V was clipped by 6 bases and J by 7 bases; unmatched bases: 5. The germline V gene encodes CDR1 MNHEY and CDR2 SVGAGI. The CDR3 totals 14 residues. The CDR3 here is CASSGQGAINEQFF. In DNA, the CDR3 is TGTGCCAGCAGCGGACAGGGGGCTATTAATGAGCAGTTCTTC.

This chain links TRBV24-1 with TRBJ2-3; 14 bases align to TRBD2. Per germline, CDR1 KGHDR and CDR2 SFDVKD. The V segment lost 4 bases and the J segment 3 bases; nucleotides outside the gene matches: 5. The CDR3 has 17 residues. Written as DNA, the CDR3 is TGTGCCACCAGTGACGCCGGGACTAGCGGGAGAACAGATACGCAGTATTTT. It encodes CATSDAGTSGRTDTQYF.

V and J are TRBV11-3 and TRBJ2-5; no definite D call. The V end lost 1 base, the J end lost 5 bases, and 11 bases lay between the germline ends. The germline V gene has CDR1 SGHNT and CDR2 YENEEA. This CDR3 comprises 14 residues. This chain's CDR3 is CASSLGHAWETQYF. Here the CDR3 DNA reads TGTGCCAGCAGCTTAGGTCACGCTTGGGAGACCCAGTACTTC.

The chain is built from TRBV30 and TRBJ2-7; 12 bases match TRBD2. Germline lookup yields CDR1 GTSNPN and CDR2 SVGIG (reference sequence). J was trimmed by 4 bases and V by 2 bases; bases with no gene match: 3. This CDR3 has 14 amino acids. The CDR3 region is CAWSSTSGRYEQYF. CDR3 in DNA: TGTGCCTGGAGTTCCACTAGCGGGAGGTACGAGCAGTACTTC.

This chain links TRBV6-5 with TRBJ2-1; D possibly matches TRBD1 or TRBD2 (5 bases each). The CDR3 extends over 15 amino acids. Looked up from germline, CDR1 is MNHEY and CDR2 is SVGAGI. Trimming took 3 bases from V and 4 from J, leaving 13 bases between them. This CDR3 is CASSYGLEGYNEQFF. The CDR3, as DNA: TGTGCCAGCAGTTATGGTCTAGAGGGGTACAATGAGCAGTTCTTC.

J is TRBJ1-6 and V is TRBV7-2; D remains ambiguous. Germline V gene lookup returns CDR1 SGHTA and CDR2 FQGNSA. The CDR3 runs to 14 residues. The V and J ends lost 0 bases and 7 bases respectively, with 7 bases between them. CDR3 amino acids: CASSLARLNSPLHF. The CDR3, as DNA: TGTGCCAGCAGCTTAGCTAGGCTCAATTCACCCCTCCACTTT.

The CDR3: CASSLGQGAFAGELFF. CDR3 nucleotide sequence: TGTGCCAGTAGCTTGGGACAGGGGGCTTTTGCCGGGGAGCTGTTTTTT. The chain joins TRBV19 to TRBJ2-2; the match to TRBD1 covers 12 bases. Germline V CDR1 and CDR2: LNHDA, SQIVND (reference sequence). V lost 6 bases, J lost 6 bases, and 8 bases stayed unmatched. The CDR3 has 16 residues.

This clone was seen just once. Distinct nucleotide sequences in the sample also encode this CDR3. The chain carries TRBV28 and TRBJ1-1; D is ambiguous. CDR1 is MDHEN, CDR2 SYDVKM, per germline. Deletions cut 5 bases from V and 1 base from J, with 2 bases between. There are 11 residues in the CDR3. The CDR3 spells CASSKNTEAFF. The CDR3 DNA sequence: TGTGCCAGCAGTAAGAACACTGAAGCTTTCTTT.

A single count supports this clone. This sequence joins TRBV7-9 and TRBJ2-1; 10 bases agree with TRBD2. The CDR3 is 16 amino acids. The germline CDR1 and CDR2 sequences are SEHNR and FQNEAQ (reference sequence). With 5 bases clipped from V and 8 bases from J, the junction kept 12 bases outside the gene matches. The CDR3 here is CASSTRLASGRDEQFF. CDR3 coding DNA: TGTGCCAGCAGCACTCGGCTGGCTAGCGGGAGAGATGAGCAGTTCTTC.

The genes are TRBV18 and TRBJ2-5; TRBD1 agrees at 8 bases. Trimming cost V 1 base and J 2 bases; bases outside gene matches: 9. From germline, CDR1 is KGHSH and CDR2 LQKENI. The length of the CDR3 is 17 residues. In DNA, the CDR3 is TGTGCCAGCTCACCACTACTGTCCGGGACAGGACAAGAGACCCAGTACTTC. Amino acid sequence: CASSPLLSGTGQETQYF.

CDR3 DNA sequence: TGTGCCAGCAGTTACCCCGGACAGGGGGGGAACACTGAAGCTTTCTTT. Its protein product is CASSYPGQGGNTEAFF. The chain couples TRBV6-6 to TRBJ1-1; 10 nucleotides match TRBD1. The germline CDR1 and CDR2 sequences are MNHNY and SVGAGI (reference sequence). The CDR3 covers 16 residues. V lost 2 bases, J lost 1 base, and 4 bases stayed unmatched.

The rearrangement uses TRBV4-2 and TRBJ1-1; tentative D call: TRBD1 (6 bases). CDR1 and CDR2 from the germline V gene are LGHNA and YNFKEQ. The V and J ends lost 2 bases and 1 base respectively, with 14 bases between them. The CDR3 totals 16 residues. CDR3: CASSQKGGGQNTEAFF. The DNA of the CDR3 is TGTGCCAGCAGCCAAAAAGGCGGGGGGCAGAACACTGAAGCTTTCTTT.

This clone was seen once. V and J are TRBV6-5 and TRBJ2-1, with D maybe TRBD2 (5 bases). CDR1 is MNHEY, CDR2 SVGAGI, per germline. The V end lost 5 bases, the J end lost 3 bases, and 14 bases lay between the germline ends. This CDR3 region has 15 residues. This CDR3 reads CASSRISGFYNEQFF. The CDR3 region has the DNA TGTGCCAGCAGTAGAATTTCGGGATTCTACAATGAGCAGTTCTTC.

The rearrangement uses TRBV30 and TRBJ1-1; unclear D gene. The CDR3 sequence is 13 residues long. Trimming removed 2 bases from V and 4 bases from J, with 11 bases in between. CDR1 GTSNPN and CDR2 SVGIG come from the germline V gene (reference sequence). The CDR3 loop is CAWSRSRVTEAFF. The CDR3 nucleotides are TGTGCCTGGAGTAGAAGTAGGGTCACTGAAGCTTTCTTT.

V gene TRBV21-1 combines with J gene TRBJ2-2; the table's TRBD2 call for D was not verified on the DNA. TRBV21-1 is listed as a pseudogene. The CDR3 sequence is 18 residues long. The CDR3 loop reads CASSKGGTSGRVTGELFF. CDR3 DNA sequence: TGTGCCAGCAGCAAGGGAGGTACTAGCGGGAGAGTCACCGGGGAGCTGTTTTTT.

The chain is built from TRBV12-5 and TRBJ1-5; maybe TRBD1 (5 bases). Trimming pared 5 bases from V and 3 bases from J, leaving 11 bases between. Germline values: CDR1 LGHNT, CDR2 FRNRAP. The CDR3 has 14 residues. Here the CDR3 reads CASGAQGFNQPQHF. In DNA, the CDR3 is TGTGCTAGTGGTGCTCAGGGATTCAATCAGCCCCAGCATTTT.

The chain is built from TRBV5-1 and TRBJ2-1; 7 nucleotides align to TRBD1. This CDR3 region has 17 residues. V shed 0 bases, J shed 10 bases, and the junction held 16 bases outside the gene matches. Per germline, CDR1 SGHRS and CDR2 YFSETQ. The CDR3 DNA reads TGCGCCAGCAGCTTGGACCCCCAGACAGGGACCTGGAGAGAGCAGTTCTTC. Translated: CASSLDPQTGTWREQFF.

The chain links TRBV14 to TRBJ1-2; D ambiguous. Germline V gives CDR1 SGHDN, CDR2 FVKESK. Trimming pared 0 bases from V and 4 bases from J, leaving 6 bases between. The CDR3 covers 13 residues. The CDR3: CASSQETSYGYTF. As DNA, the CDR3 is TGTGCCAGCAGCCAAGAAACCAGCTATGGCTACACCTTC.

The genes are TRBV20-1 and TRBJ2-5; no clear D. The CDR3 consists of 12 residues. CDR1 is DFQATT, CDR2 SNEGSKA, per germline (reference sequence). V was cut by 3 bases and J by 5 bases, with 10 bases left in between. CDR3 region: CSASPLEETQYF. The CDR3 nucleotides read TGCAGTGCTAGTCCTCTCGAGGAGACCCAGTACTTC.

The chain joins TRBV18 to TRBJ2-7; D may match TRBD1 or TRBD2 (5 bases each). V shed 3 bases and J shed 2 bases, with 17 bases lying between them. The CDR3 covers 16 residues. Per the germline V gene, CDR1 is KGHSH and CDR2 is LQKENI. CDR3 bases: TGTGCCAGCTCACCCACGGGACGCCGGAACCCCTACGAGCAGTACTTC. Protein: CASSPTGRRNPYEQYF.

The V and J genes are TRBV28 and TRBJ2-3; D call uncertain. With 6 bases removed from V and 2 bases from J, the gap between germline ends came to 30 bases. This CDR3 spans 20 amino acids. CDR1 and CDR2 (germline): MDHEN, SYDVKM. DNA of the CDR3: TGTGCCAGCAGGCCCTGGGGTGAGGTAGGGCCTGCGGCGGCCACAGATACGCAGTATTTT. Its protein is CASRPWGEVGPAAATDTQYF. The full variable domain, rest sourced from reference TRBV28 and TRBJ2-3, is DVKVTQSSRYLVKRTGEKVFLECVQDMDHENMFWYRQDPGLGLRLIYFSYDVKMKEKGDIPEGYSVSREKKERFSLILESASTNQTSMYLCASRPWGEVGPAAATDTQYFGPGTRLTVL.

The chain couples TRBV6-6 to TRBJ1-5, with a possible D match to TRBD1 (6 bases). CDR1 and CDR2 (germline): MNHNY, SVGAGI (reference sequence). The V end was cut by 2 bases, the J end by 4 bases, with 15 bases between. CDR3 size: 16 residues. The CDR3 coding sequence is TGTGCCAGCAGTTACACTGACAGGTCGCCAAATCAGCCCCAGCATTTT. This sequence encodes CASSYTDRSPNQPQHF.